Shown below are 30 T cell receptor beta chains from a single sample sequenced in a study of metastatic and nonmetastatic thyroid tumors. No treatment of any kind had been given to any patient before thyroid surgery. TCRdb re-called the PCR reads via MiXCR. The profile shows about 89,000 clones, roughly an eighth of them singletons. Source material: tumor tissue. Receptor source: a female donor with papillary thyroid cancer or a benign thyroid nodule (not recorded which). Some clones in this sample may be carry-over from other donors' samples.

This clone showed up just a few times. A read error may explain this, as a much larger clone is one base away. The J gene is TRBJ2-3, the V gene TRBV10-3, with 11 positions matching TRBD2. The CDR3 extends over 16 amino acids. V lost 4 bases to trimming and J lost 11 bases; unmatched junction nucleotides: 14. Germline CDR1 is ENHRY and CDR2 is SYGVKD. This CDR3 is CAISGLAGSQAVGQYF. CDR3 bases: TGTGCCATCAGTGGACTAGCGGGATCCCAAGCGGTTGGGCAGTATTTT.

This clone has ten or more counts. V is TRBV9 and J is TRBJ2-3, with 8 bases that match TRBD2. Germline CDR1 is SGDLS and CDR2 is YYNGEE. V lost 4 bases to trimming and J lost 7 bases; unmatched junction nucleotides: 11. The CDR3 loop spans 15 amino acids. The CDR3 region has the DNA TGTGCCAGCAGCCCATCAGCGGGAGCAGGACATACGCAGTATTTT. This codes for CASSPSAGAGHTQYF.

This clone was detected only a few times. It may be a read error: a sequence one base away is much more abundant. The J gene is TRBJ1-1, the V gene TRBV9; D ambiguous. The germline V gene has CDR1 SGDLS and CDR2 YYNGEE. The CDR3 is 12 amino acids. Deletions cut 5 bases from V and 4 bases from J, with 9 bases between. CDR3 residues: CASRALVTEAFF. The CDR3 DNA is TGTGCCAGCAGGGCCTTGGTCACTGAAGCTTTCTTT.

This clone is medium-sized. This sequence joins TRBV20-1 and TRBJ1-6, with 9 bases matching TRBD1. CDR1 and CDR2 from the germline V gene are DFQATT and SNEGSKA (reference sequence). This CDR3 is 14 amino acids long. V trimming: 6 bases; J trimming: 7 bases; junction bases outside the gene matches: 7. The CDR3 region has the DNA TGCAGTGCAAAACAGGGGGCTAACAATTCACCCCTCCACTTT. It specifies CSAKQGANNSPLHF.

V usage is TRBV7-9 and J usage is TRBJ2-7; TRBD2 is a possible D gene (5 bases). Between the trimmed V and J ends, which lost 7 bases and 5 bases, there was a span of 12 bases. The CDR3 sequence is 12 residues long. Germline V gene sequence: CDR1 SEHNR, CDR2 FQNEAQ (reference sequence). The CDR3 here is CASTFGEDEQYF. CDR3 nucleotide sequence: TGTGCCAGCACATTCGGGGAAGACGAGCAGTACTTC. Drawing the rest from reference TRBV7-9 and TRBJ2-7, the complete variable domain is DTGVSQNPRHKITKRGQNVTFRCDPISEHNRLYWYRQTLGQGPEFLTYFQNEAQLEKSRLLSDRFSAERPKGSFSTLEIQRTEQGDSAMYLCASTFGEDEQYFGPGTRLTVT.

This clone showed up many times. This rearrangement joins TRBV6-1 to TRBJ1-1; D not resolved. Germline loops: CDR1 MNHNS, CDR2 SASEGT. The CDR3 is 14 residues long. The germline V and J ends were trimmed by 7 bases and 1 base, with 13 bases remaining between them. The CDR3 sequence: CASTLDRANTEAFF. As DNA, the CDR3 is TGTGCCAGCACCCTCGACCGGGCGAACACTGAAGCTTTCTTT.

In its sample, this clone was seen a few times. Given a much more abundant clone one base away, this may be a read error. Other DNA sequences from this sample encode an identical CDR3 as well. The chain links TRBV19 to TRBJ1-2, with a tentative D call TRBD1 (6 bases). Germline V CDR1 and CDR2: LNHDA, SQIVND (reference sequence). The CDR3 runs to 15 residues. The CDR3 protein is CASSPTTGPNYGYTF. Written as DNA, the CDR3 is TGCGCCAGTAGTCCAACGACAGGACCCAACTATGGCTACACCTTC.

V usage is TRBV7-9 and J usage is TRBJ2-1; D remains unclear. Deletions cut 5 bases from V and 3 bases from J, with 11 bases between. CDR3 size: 14 residues. Germline assignment: CDR1 SEHNR and CDR2 FQNEAQ (reference sequence). The CDR3 here is CASSPVLDYNEQFF. The CDR3 DNA reads TGTGCCAGCAGCCCCGTCCTCGACTACAATGAGCAGTTCTTC. The whole variable domain, filled in from reference TRBV7-9 and TRBJ2-1, reads DTGVSQNPRHKITKRGQNVTFRCDPISEHNRLYWYRQTLGQGPEFLTYFQNEAQLEKSRLLSDRFSAERPKGSFSTLEIQRTEQGDSAMYLCASSPVLDYNEQFFGPGTRLTVL.

This clone was counted ten times or more. The junction shows a germline mismatch at one end, possibly a read error. The same CDR3 also results from other DNA sequences found in this sample. This chain connects TRBV2 to TRBJ2-3, with TRBD2 identical over 9 bases. Germline loops: CDR1 SNHLY, CDR2 FYNNEI. CDR3 length equals 15 residues. Written as DNA, the CDR3 is TGTGCCAGCAGTGAAAAGCGGGGGGCTAGGGATACACAGTATTTT. As protein: CASSEKRGARDTQYF.

In its sample, this clone was seen many times. Other DNA sequences in this specimen translate into the identical CDR3. This rearrangement joins TRBV20-1 to TRBJ2-1; no reliable D call. V lost 5 bases, J lost 6 bases, and 17 bases lay in between. Looked up from germline, CDR1 is DFQATT and CDR2 is SNEGSKA (reference sequence). CDR3 length equals 14 residues. The CDR3 DNA follows: TGCAGTGCTCCCCGCCCCCCAGGCGGCAATGAGCAGTTCTTC. This encodes CSAPRPPGGNEQFF.

This clone was observed many times. The rearrangement uses TRBV12-3 or TRBV12-4 and TRBJ2-1; the match to TRBD1 covers 9 bases. Trimming removed 6 bases from V and 7 bases from J; junction bases left unmatched: 10. The CDR3 totals 15 residues. The CDR3 region is CASRRQGVPRNEQFF. The CDR3 DNA follows: TGTGCCAGCAGAAGACAGGGGGTACCCCGAAATGAGCAGTTCTTC.

Many counts were recorded for this clone. V usage is TRBV28 and J usage is TRBJ1-2; maybe TRBD1 (6 bases). V lost 5 bases and J lost 2, with 12 bases in between. This CDR3 has 14 amino acids. Germline V gene lookup returns CDR1 MDHEN and CDR2 SYDVKM. The CDR3 loop reads CASSLPGQNYGYTF. Here the CDR3 DNA reads TGTGCCAGCAGTCTGCCGGGACAAAACTATGGCTACACCTTC.

This clone came up many times. J is TRBJ2-7 and V is TRBV7-9; possible D gene TRBD2, 6 bases. The CDR3 has 11 amino acids. The ends were cut back, 1 base at V and 10 bases at J, with 8 bases in the middle. The V gene's germline CDR1 is SEHNR and CDR2 FQNEAQ (reference sequence). CDR3 DNA sequence: TGTGCCAGCAGCTTAGGGGGGGATCAGTACTTC. It yields the protein CASSLGGDQYF.

For this clone: A much larger clonotype is one base distant, so this may be a read error. This sample includes further DNA sequences coding for the same CDR3. The chain uses TRBV5-6 and TRBJ2-3; TRBD2 matches at 7 bases. CDR1 is SGHDT and CDR2 is YYEEEE in the germline V gene. CDR3 size: 16 residues. J gave up 5 bases and V 5 bases, and 14 bases lay outside the gene matches. CDR3 protein: CASSPMSGAGVDTQYF. In nucleotides, the CDR3 is TGTGCCAGCAGTCCTATGTCCGGGGCGGGAGTAGATACGCAGTATTTT. Full variable domain (rest looked up from reference TRBV5-6 and TRBJ2-3): DAGVTQSPTHLIKTRGQQVTLRCSPKSGHDTVSWYQQALGQGPQFIFQYYEEEERQRGNFPDRFSGHQFPNYSSELNVNALLLGDSALYLCASSPMSGAGVDTQYFGPGTRLTVL.

In the case of this clone: A much more abundant neighbour one base away suggests this may be a read error. The chain has TRBV27 and TRBJ2-5; 7 bases line up with TRBD2. The germline V gene encodes CDR1 MNHEY and CDR2 SMNVEV (reference sequence). The CDR3 is 13 residues long. The junction had 7 bases not matched to a gene; V was cut back by 7 bases and J by 5 bases. The CDR3 DNA is TGTGCCAGCATCTGGCGGGAGAGGGAGACCCAGTACTTC. This encodes CASIWRERETQYF.

There are a few counts of this clone. The chain couples TRBV6-1 to TRBJ1-5; D is uncertain. This CDR3 is built from 13 residues. CDR1 and CDR2 (germline): MNHNS, SASEGT. V lost 2 bases and J lost 4, with 6 bases in between. In DNA, the CDR3 is TGTGCCAGCAGTGAATTCAGGAATCAGCCCCAGCATTTT. Translation: CASSEFRNQPQHF.

At least ten counts were recorded for this clone. The DNA for the CDR3 is TGTGCTAGTGGTTTGGTACGAAATAGCGGGAGGAACAACCCCTACGAGCAGTACTTC. Translated: CASGLVRNSGRNNPYEQYF. The rearrangement joins TRBV12-5 to TRBJ2-7, with TRBD2 identical over 10 bases. This CDR3 has 19 amino acids. Germline V gene data show CDR1 as LGHNT and CDR2 as FRNRAP. Trimming removed 0 bases from V and 2 bases from J; junction bases left unmatched: 13. Supplemented by reference TRBV12-5 and TRBJ2-7, the full variable domain reads DARVTQTPRHKVTEMGQEVTMRCQPILGHNTVFWYRQTMMQGLELLAYFRNRAPLDDSGMPKDRFSAEMPDATLATLKIQPSEPRDSAVYFCASGLVRNSGRNNPYEQYFGPGTRLTVT.

This clone came up many times. The J gene is TRBJ1-2, the V gene TRBV20-1, with D possibly TRBD1 on 6 matching bases. This CDR3 contains 13 residues. V was cut by 0 bases and J by 8 bases, with 13 bases left in between. Looked up from germline, CDR1 is DFQATT and CDR2 is SNEGSKA (reference sequence). The CDR3 nucleotides are TGCAGTGCTAGAGATCAGGTGGGGACAGGCTACACCTTC. This sequence encodes CSARDQVGTGYTF.

This clone turned up a few times. A read error may be the cause here, since a much bigger clone is one base away. Likely a read error: the CDR3 ends without its conserved phenylalanine or tryptophan. The chain joins TRBV20-1 to TRBJ1-1; TRBD1 is a possible D gene (6 bases). V dropped 1 base and J dropped 1 base, with 16 bases sitting between them. CDR1 is DFQATT and CDR2 is SNEGSKA in the germline V gene (reference sequence). The CDR3 is made up of 16 amino acids. CDR3 DNA sequence: TGCAGTGCTAGAGTGGTTTCAAGGGGGTCGAACACTGAAGCTTTCCTT. It translates to CSARVVSRGSNTEAFL.

This clone appeared many times. V and J are TRBV28 and TRBJ1-5, with D maybe TRBD1 (6 bases). This CDR3 region has 14 residues. Germline loops: CDR1 MDHEN, CDR2 SYDVKM. Deletions cut 4 bases from V and 4 bases from J, with 11 bases between. The CDR3, as DNA: TGTGCCAGCAGTTCCGGACAGACAAATCAGCCCCAGCATTTT. This encodes CASSSGQTNQPQHF. The full variable domain, in which reference TRBV28 and TRBJ1-5 provide the parts outside the CDR3, is DVKVTQSSRYLVKRTGEKVFLECVQDMDHENMFWYRQDPGLGLRLIYFSYDVKMKEKGDIPEGYSVSREKKERFSLILESASTNQTSMYLCASSSGQTNQPQHFGDGTRLSIL.

Regarding this clone: It may be a read error: a sequence one base away is much more abundant. The genes are TRBV6-1 and TRBJ2-4, with a weak D call TRBD2 (5 bases). Per germline, CDR1 MNHNS and CDR2 SASEGT. This CDR3 comprises 12 residues. V dropped 5 bases and J dropped 13 bases, with 15 bases sitting between them. The CDR3 sequence is CASSTLFGRQYF. The CDR3 DNA sequence: TGTGCCAGCAGTACCCTATTTGGGAGACAGTACTTC.

This clone occurred a few times. This may be a read error, as it is one base from a much larger clone. The chain links TRBV10-3 to TRBJ2-2; D possibly corresponds to TRBD2 (6 bases). CDR1 and CDR2 from the germline V gene are ENHRY and SYGVKD. V was cut by 6 bases and J by 0 bases, with 11 bases left in between. The CDR3 is 15 residues long. CDR3 sequence reads: CAIRAGTSNTGELFF. The CDR3 DNA is TGTGCCATCAGAGCCGGGACTTCGAACACCGGGGAGCTGTTTTTT.

In regard to this clone: A much larger clone lies one base from this, so it may be a read error. The genes are TRBV20-1 and TRBJ1-2; no clear D gene. Germline values: CDR1 DFQATT, CDR2 SNEGSKA (reference sequence). There are 13 residues in the CDR3. V lost 7 bases and J lost 0, with 12 bases in between. The DNA for the CDR3 is TGCAGTGTTAGCTTTGCAGCTAACTATGGCTACACCTTC. It codes for CSVSFAANYGYTF.

This clone has only a few counts. A much larger clone sits a single nucleotide away, making a read error possible. This chain connects TRBV19 to TRBJ1-2; D remains ambiguous. CDR3 length: 14 amino acids. V lost 8 bases and J 4 bases, leaving 17 bases between the germline ends. The V gene's germline CDR1 is LNHDA and CDR2 SQIVND (reference sequence). In DNA form, the CDR3 reads TGTGCCAGTTCAGACCGAGAACGCAGCTATGGCTACACCTTC. This encodes CASSDRERSYGYTF.

This chain joins TRBV11-1 and TRBJ2-7; 15 bases agree with TRBD2. This CDR3 spans 17 amino acids. Losses at the gene ends were 5 bases for V and 4 bases for J; bases not matched to a gene: 9. Germline V gene lookup returns CDR1 SGHAT and CDR2 FQDESV (reference sequence). CDR3 sequence reads: CASSPGLAGGIGYEQYF. Written as DNA, the CDR3 is TGTGCCAGCAGCCCTGGACTAGCGGGAGGGATAGGGTACGAGCAGTACTTC.

This clone was seen repeatedly, ten times or more. Other DNA sequences within the sample encode an identical CDR3. This sequence joins TRBV5-1 and TRBJ2-7; D remains unclear. The CDR3 is 15 amino acids. Between the trimmed V and J ends, which lost 0 bases and 1 base, there was a span of 11 bases. The V gene's germline CDR1 is SGHRS and CDR2 YFSETQ. The DNA for the CDR3 is TGCGCCAGCAGCTTGGTGGGCTCTAGATCCTACGAGCAGTACTTC. Protein product: CASSLVGSRSYEQYF.

Points on this clone: This may come from a read error, since a much larger clone is one base off. V gene TRBV6-1 combines with J gene TRBJ1-4; D is perhaps TRBD1 (5 bases). Germline V gene lookup returns CDR1 MNHNS and CDR2 SASEGT. This CDR3 is built from 16 residues. The CDR3 protein is CASSEYSGGVDERLFF. As DNA, the CDR3 is TGTGCCAGCAGTGAATACAGCGGAGGGGTTGATGAAAGACTGTTTTTT.

The chain has TRBV5-8 and TRBJ1-2, with TRBD1 identical over 8 bases. CDR1 and CDR2 from the germline V gene are SGHTS and YDEGEE. With 3 bases clipped from V and 8 bases from J, the junction kept 12 bases outside the gene matches. The CDR3 is 15 residues long. CDR3 loop: CASSYGQGRAGGYTF. The CDR3 nucleotides read TGTGCCAGCAGCTATGGACAGGGAAGAGCCGGCGGCTACACCTTC.

In this sample, this clone turned up many times. The rearrangement joins TRBV19 to TRBJ1-1, with D tentatively TRBD1 (6 bases). This CDR3 is 12 amino acids long. The germline V gene has CDR1 LNHDA and CDR2 SQIVND (reference sequence). The ends were cut back, 8 bases at V and 6 bases at J, with 13 bases in the middle. CDR3: CASGGGLAEAFF. The CDR3 DNA reads as TGTGCCAGTGGGGGGGGGCTGGCTGAAGCTTTCTTT.

In its sample, this clone was seen a few times. CDR3 coding DNA: TGTGCCAGTAGTATTTGCACATCGAATTCACCCCTCCACTTT. This gives the protein CASSICTSNSPLHF. The J gene is TRBJ1-6, the V gene TRBV19; D unclear. Germline CDR1 and CDR2: LNHDA and SQIVND (reference sequence). The V end lost 3 bases, the J end lost 7 bases, and 10 bases lay between the germline ends. This CDR3 is 14 amino acids long.